The rows below give T cell receptor beta chains drawn from one sample of a study of regulatory dendritic cells for organ transplantation. Assay: immunoSEQ multiplex PCR; the TCRdb copy retains only in-frame clones and omits some. The table has roughly 30,000 clones, roughly 85% seen once. Sequences were obtained from naive CD8+ T cells from blood. These receptors were collected from a human donor in good health. CDR3s include the opening cysteine and the closing phenylalanine or tryptophan. D genes are given only for firm matches. Expanded clones get a size class; other rows say once, few or many, or leave the size out.

TRBJ2-3,TRBV19,TRBD1,-,TGTGCCAGCACAGGGGGAACGGGAGGCACAGATACGCAGTATTTT,CASTGGTGGTDTQYF
TRBJ2-3,TRBV4-2,TRBD2,-,TGTGCCAGCAGCCAAGGACACTATGGACTAGCGGACACAGATACGCAGTATTTT,CASSQGHYGLADTDTQYF
TRBJ2-7,TRBV5-6,TRBD1,-,TGTGCCAGCAGCCCGGGACAGGGAGGATCCTACGAGCAGTACTTC,CASSPGQGGSYEQYF
TRBJ2-3,TRBV9,TRBD2,-,TGTGCCAGCAGCGTCTCGCGGGGGGGCCCCGCAGATACGCAGTATTTT,CASSVSRGGPADTQYF
TRBJ2-7,TRBV4-2,TRBD1,-,TGTGCCAGCAGCCAAGATGGGACAGGGGGCTTGGAGCAGTACTTC,CASSQDGTGGLEQYF
TRBJ2-3,TRBV5-6,TRBD2,-,TGTGCCAGCAGCTGGGGACTAGCCAGGGGCACAGATACGCAGTATTTT,CASSWGLARGTDTQYF
TRBJ2-7,TRBV4-1,TRBD2,-,TGCGCCAGCAGCCAAGGAAGCGGGGGGTCCTACGAGCAGTACTTC,CASSQGSGGSYEQYF
TRBJ2-3,TRBV7-6,TRBD2,-,TGTGCCAGCAGCTTGGTAGCGGGGGGGGTAACAGATACGCAGTATTTT,CASSLVAGGVTDTQYF
TRBJ1-1,TRBV10-3,-,-,TGTGCCATCAGTGAGTCCCGTGAAGCTTTCTTT,CAISESREAFF
TRBJ2-3,TRBV9,-,-,TGTGCCAGCAGCGTCGGAGATACGCAGTATTTT,CASSVGDTQYF
TRBJ1-2,TRBV11-3,TRBD1,-,TGTGCCAGCAGCTTAGACCGGCAGGGGGGTACCTATGGCTACACCTTC,CASSLDRQGGTYGYTF
TRBJ2-3,TRBV7-8,-,-,TGTGCCAGCAGCTCCAGCGTGAGGCCAGATACGCAGTATTTT,CASSSSVRPDTQYF
TRBJ2-1,TRBV2,TRBD2,-,TGTGCCAGCACCCCCTACGGGGGGGCCTACAATGAGCAGTTCTTC,CASTPYGGAYNEQFF
TRBJ2-7,TRBV4-3,-,-,TGCGCCAGCAGCCCCGGGATGAACTACGAGCAGTACTTC,CASSPGMNYEQYF
TRBJ2-7,TRBV19,TRBD1,few,TGTGCCAGTAGTCTGGGACAGGGTGGCTCCTACGAGCAGTACTTC,CASSLGQGGSYEQYF
TRBJ1-1,TRBV25-1,-,-,TGTGCCAGCAGTGCCGACAGCATGAACACTGAAGCTTTCTTT,CASSADSMNTEAFF
TRBJ2-2,TRBV5-4,TRBD1,-,TGTGCCAGCAGCCCAGGGACAGTAATGGGGGGGGAGCTGTTTTTT,CASSPGTVMGGELFF
TRBJ1-1,TRBV9,TRBD1,-,TGTGCCAGCAGCGTAGCTGGGACAGGGGGGAACACTGAAGCTTTCTTT,CASSVAGTGGNTEAFF
TRBJ2-3,TRBV7-9,TRBD2,-,TGTGCCAGCAGTCAGGGGTCGGGACTAGGTAGCACAGATACGCAGTATTTT,CASSQGSGLGSTDTQYF
TRBJ1-2,TRBV19,-,-,TGTGCCAGTAGTATAATGGCGGGGGGTCCTGGCTACACCTTC,CASSIMAGGPGYTF
TRBJ2-2,TRBV4-1,TRBD2,-,TGCGCCAGCAGCCACCCGGGAGGGACTAGCGGGGGATTGAACACCGGGGAGCTGTTTTTT,CASSHPGGTSGGLNTGELFF
TRBJ2-1,TRBV4-1,TRBD2,-,TGCGCCAGCAGCCGAATAGCGGGGGGGTACAATGAGCAGTTCTTC,CASSRIAGGYNEQFF
TRBJ1-2,TRBV5-6,-,few,TGTGCCAGCAGCACCGGAGGGGACGGCTACACCTTC,CASSTGGDGYTF
TRBJ1-2,TRBV27,-,-,TGTGCCAGCCGGGGGGGGATAGGGGTAGGCTACACCTTC,CASRGGIGVGYTF
TRBJ1-2,TRBV7-2,TRBD1,-,TGTGCCAGCAGTACTGGACAGGGGTGGGATGGCTACACCTTC,CASSTGQGWDGYTF
TRBJ2-7,TRBV4-1,-,-,TGCGCCAGCAGCCCGGTCCAGGGGTCTACCTACGAGCAGTACTTC,CASSPVQGSTYEQYF
TRBJ2-5,TRBV6-6,-,-,TGTGCCAGCAGCTTGGACATACAAGAGACCCAGTACTTC,CASSLDIQETQYF
TRBJ2-1,TRBV6-5,-,-,TGTGCCAGCAGTTACAGATCAGGGAATCCCTACAATGAGCAGTTCTTC,CASSYRSGNPYNEQFF
TRBJ1-6,TRBV7-9,TRBD1,-,TGTGCCAGCAGCCCGGACGAGGGGGCAACGGGTTCACCCCTCCACTTT,CASSPDEGATGSPLHF
TRBJ1-1,TRBV6-5,TRBD1,-,TGTGCCAGCAGCTATGGACAGGGCGGAGCTGAAGCTTTCTTT,CASSYGQGGAEAFF
TRBJ1-5,TRBV27,-,-,TGTGCCAGCAGGAGGGTCATCAATCAGCCCCAGCATTTT,CASRRVINQPQHF
TRBJ1-2,TRBV7-2,-,-,TGTGCCAGCAGCCCCTCCCGAGGGGGGGCTAGCGGCTACACCTTC,CASSPSRGGASGYTF
TRBJ1-6,TRBV11-2,TRBD1,-,TGTGCCAGCAGCTTATTTGCGACAGGGGCTTCACCCCTCCACTTT,CASSLFATGASPLHF
TRBJ1-2,TRBV15,-,-,TGTGCCACCAGCGTGATACCGGGTTCGAAACAAGGCTACACCTTC,CATSVIPGSKQGYTF
TRBJ1-1,TRBV2,-,-,TGTGCCAGCAGGGCGGACAGCTACATGAACACTGAAGCTTTCTTT,CASRADSYMNTEAFF
TRBJ2-7,TRBV27,-,once,TGTGCCAGCAGTTTCGGGACAGAGCAGTACTTC,CASSFGTEQYF
TRBJ2-7,TRBV2,TRBD2,-,TGTGCCAGCGCACTAGCGGGGGATCCCTACGAGCAGTACTTC,CASALAGDPYEQYF
TRBJ2-1,TRBV6-1,-,-,TGTGCCAGCAGTGAAGCAGGGGTATCCTACAATGAGCAGTTCTTC,CASSEAGVSYNEQFF
TRBJ1-4,TRBV19,-,-,TGTGCCAGTAGTAAAAGAGGGCAAGAAGATGAAAAACTGTTTTTT,CASSKRGQEDEKLFF
TRBJ1-2,TRBV5-6,TRBD1,-,TGTGCCAGCATCGGCCGAGACAGGGGAAACTATGGCTACACCTTC,CASIGRDRGNYGYTF
TRBJ1-5,TRBV7-9,TRBD1,-,TGTGCCAGCAGCAAGGACAGGGGTAATCAGCCCCAGCATTTT,CASSKDRGNQPQHF
TRBJ1-2,TRBV5-5,-,-,TGTGCCAGCAGCTTCCGCGGAGCAGGGAACCATGGCTACACCTTC,CASSFRGAGNHGYTF
TRBJ1-3,TRBV6-1,TRBD1,once,TGTGCCAGCAGTGCAACAGGGGCGTCTGGAAACACCATATATTTT,CASSATGASGNTIYF